Sequencing of this T cell receptor (beta chain) was carried out in a study of shared T cell receptors in the human thymus. Per germline, CDR1 WSHSY and CDR2 SAAADI. The V and J ends lost 6 bases and 10 bases respectively, with 9 bases between them. The CDR3 has 10 residues. Produced via immunoSEQ multiplex PCR; TCRdb's table is partial and in-frame only. The profile shows under 850,000 clones, around 87% of them singletons. This same sample was also part of a study on human thymus T cells. That work adds: Donation was from healthy Finnish infants who were having corrective surgery that addressed congenital heart defects. Thymic resections from corrective heart surgery supplied the tissue.

The rearrangement joins TRBV10-2 to TRBJ1-1; D not certain. The TCR was taken from a boy under three years old with a congenital heart defect. The sequenced material came from thymocytes. DNA for the CDR3: TGCGCCAGCAGGGCTGACTTAGCTTTCTTT. This encodes CASRADLAFF.